The rows below give T cell receptor beta chains drawn from one sample of a study of cytotoxic CD8 clonotypes in ibrutinib-treated CLL. Generated by immunoSEQ multiplex PCR, the TCRdb table keeps only in-frame clones and is missing some. The sample shows roughly 250,000 clones, 60% to 75% of them seen only once. This specimen was PBMCs, taken after 24 months of ibrutinib treatment. The source of these receptors is a human donor with chronic lymphocytic leukemia. CDR3s leave out the opening cysteine and the closing phenylalanine or tryptophan. D genes are given only for firm matches.

v_gene	j_gene	d_gene	CDR3aa
TRBV27	TRBJ1-5	NA	ASSLTRDQPQH
TRBV27	TRBJ2-7	TRBD2	ASSLYETSGNYEQY
TRBV6-6	TRBJ2-1	TRBD2	ASTDSGINNEQF
TRBV28	TRBJ1-1	NA	ASSLQKGRGTEAF
TRBV27	TRBJ2-1	NA	ASTLTSSYNEQF
TRBV2	TRBJ1-3	NA	ASSDSSSGNTIY
TRBV2	TRBJ2-1	TRBD1	ASVEFGPGTGRREQF
TRBV7-9	TRBJ1-5	TRBD1	ASSLGTGVDQPQH
TRBV2	TRBJ2-1	TRBD2	ASQDRRGGEQF
TRBV29-1	TRBJ2-5	NA	SVEGGKLEETQY
TRBV23-1	TRBJ2-7	NA	ASSRLRVTYEQY
TRBV6-6	TRBJ2-3	NA	ASTADPSTDTQY
TRBV10-3	TRBJ2-7	TRBD1	AISWTGVEQY
TRBV19	TRBJ1-2	NA	AGRINYGYT
TRBV29-1	TRBJ2-4	TRBD2	SGRLAGKNIQY
TRBV7-9	TRBJ2-5	NA	ASSPQGYQETQY
TRBV25-1	TRBJ2-7	NA	ASSQGPGWYEQY
TRBV9	TRBJ2-3	TRBD2	ASSGRLASTDTQY
TRBV4-2	TRBJ1-5	NA	ASSRTGSAQH
TRBV23-1	TRBJ2-5	NA	ASSQSARAQETQY
TRBV27	TRBJ2-4	NA	ASSFARDDGKNIQY
TRBV7-2	TRBJ2-5	TRBD1	ASTRDRQETQY
TRBV19	TRBJ2-7	NA	ASSMWGQGSYEQY
TRBV4-2	TRBJ1-5	TRBD1	ASSPGTDYQPQH
TRBV28	TRBJ2-7	NA	ASRDQRLTDDRRDYEQY
TRBV2	TRBJ2-7	TRBD2	ARSLGGSYEQY
TRBV15	TRBJ1-5	NA	ATSREGSFDQPQH